This T cell receptor beta chain appears in the sequencing data of a study of T-cell reconstitution after alpha-beta-depleted transplantation in children. During its preparation, the TCRbeta library received unique molecular identifiers. TCRdb reanalysed the PCR reads using MiXCR and keeps one entry per CDR3 protein. This table holds 200,000 to 250,000 distinct CDR3 sequences, more than 10% found once. Unmatched junction bases numbered 8, after V lost 0 bases and J lost 3 bases. CDR1 and CDR2 (germline): SGHTA, FQGNSA. This CDR3 has 17 amino acids. This sequence joins TRBV7-2 and TRBJ1-2, with 9 bases identical to TRBD1. The receptor was isolated from a human donor who donated a stem cell graft to a child with acute lymphoblastic leukemia. Source: PBMCs from the stem cell graft donor, taken from the stem cell graft. Here the CDR3 reads CASSLAGQGEGDYGYTF. Here the CDR3 DNA reads TGTGCCAGCAGCTTAGCGGGACAGGGAGAGGGAGACTATGGCTACACCTTC.